Listed here is a single TCR beta chain. Antigen unknown. This sample was included in a study of blood T cells in healthy people across ages. Study results and limitations: Roughly linearly, TCR beta diversity per million T cells fell as age increased.

A J-beta primer mix and a sample-barcoded 5' primer were used in a second PCR of roughly 6 to 11 cycles. The yield of each sample was at least 2.5 million CDR3-containing paired-end reads. Each CDR3 protein gets one entry after TCRdb re-called the 5' RACE reads with MiXCR. This sample has 750,000 to 850,000 distinct CDR3 sequences, with around 25% found just once. Trimming cost V 2 bases and J 3 bases; bases outside gene matches: 8. The CDR3 is 18 residues long. Another study also made use of these data, one on T cells of mothers and their children. That publication notes: When mothers and children were related, their normalized repertoire overlap, which was always slightly higher, did not differ significantly from that of unrelated pairs.

This sequence originates from a boy between 10 and 17 years old in good health. The rearrangement joins TRBV12-3 or TRBV12-4 to TRBJ2-1; TRBD2 aligns across 12 bases. The specimen was blood. The CDR3 sequence: CASSLRTSGVPRYNEQFF. In nucleotides, the CDR3 is TGTGCCAGCAGTTTAAGGACTAGCGGGGTCCCCCGCTACAATGAGCAGTTCTTC.